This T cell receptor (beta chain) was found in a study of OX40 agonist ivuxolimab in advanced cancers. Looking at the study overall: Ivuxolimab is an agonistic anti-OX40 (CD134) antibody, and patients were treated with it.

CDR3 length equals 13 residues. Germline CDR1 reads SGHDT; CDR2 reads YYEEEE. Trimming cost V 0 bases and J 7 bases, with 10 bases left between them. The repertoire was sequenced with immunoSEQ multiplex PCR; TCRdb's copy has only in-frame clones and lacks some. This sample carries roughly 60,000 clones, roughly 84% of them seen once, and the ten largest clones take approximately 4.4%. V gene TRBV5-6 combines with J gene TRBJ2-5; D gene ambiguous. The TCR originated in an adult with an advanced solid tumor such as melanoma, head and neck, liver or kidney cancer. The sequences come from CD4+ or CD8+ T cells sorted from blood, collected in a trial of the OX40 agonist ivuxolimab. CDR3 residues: CASSLAGVGTQYF. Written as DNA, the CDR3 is TGTGCCAGCAGCTTGGCGGGTGTTGGGACCCAGTACTTC.